Listed below are T cell receptor beta chains from one sample, sequenced in a study of response to subunit inactivated influenza vaccine. In TCRdb, the RT-PCR reads were re-called with MiXCR into one record per CDR3 protein. The table has under 800,000 distinct CDR3 sequences, 11% to 15% seen once; the top ten hold around 6.5%. The sequenced sample was PBMCs from blood, obtained 14 days before vaccination. The source is a man between 50 and 59 years old who received an inactivated influenza vaccine. The CDR3 runs from the conserved cysteine through the conserved F or W. The D gene is left open where the match is weak. Clone size appears in some rows only: once, few, many, or a class for an expanded clone.

j_gene | abundance | v_gene | len | d_gene | CDR3aa | CDR3nt
TRBJ2-1 | few | TRBV6-2/TRBV6-3 | 15 | TRBD2 | CASGRAGGPLQEQFF | TGTGCCAGCGGGCGAGCGGGGGGGCCCCTTCAAGAGCAGTTCTTC
TRBJ2-1 | many | TRBV25-1 | 16 | TRBD2 | CASSSTLRDYYNEQFF | TGTGCCAGCAGTTCCACCCTTCGGGACTACTACAATGAGCAGTTCTTC
TRBJ2-4 | NA | TRBV7-9 | 13 | NA | CASSGLAKNIQYF | TGTGCCAGCAGCGGGCTAGCCAAAAACATTCAGTACTTC
TRBJ2-7 | few | TRBV2 | 14 | TRBD1 | CASNAGTGLYEQYF | TGTGCCAGCAATGCCGGGACAGGCCTCTACGAGCAGTACTTC
TRBJ2-7 | NA | TRBV9 | 15 | TRBD1 | CASSEDEGAPYEQYF | TGTGCCAGCAGCGAGGATGAGGGGGCGCCTTACGAGCAGTACTTC
TRBJ2-7 | few | TRBV6-1 | 14 | NA | CASRPGQDSYEQYF | TGTGCCAGCAGACCAGGCCAGGACTCCTACGAGCAGTACTTC
TRBJ1-5 | many | TRBV28 | 13 | NA | CASRNGGVGPQHF | TGTGCCAGCAGGAATGGGGGGGTTGGGCCCCAGCATTTT
TRBJ2-1 | NA | TRBV6-5 | 14 | NA | CASSLRQFNNEQFF | TGTGCCAGCAGTTTGCGGCAGTTTAACAATGAGCAGTTCTTC
TRBJ2-1 | NA | TRBV3-1 | 16 | TRBD2 | CASSPGLAVGRNEQFF | TGTGCCAGCAGCCCGGGACTAGCAGTGGGTCGGAATGAGCAGTTCTTC
TRBJ2-7 | few | TRBV28 | 16 | TRBD2 | CASSEGLAGGRREQYF | TGTGCCAGCAGCGAGGGACTAGCGGGGGGCAGGAGGGAGCAGTACTTC
TRBJ2-1 | many | TRBV7-3 | 16 | TRBD2 | CASSLLAGGPYNEQFF | TGTGCCAGCAGCTTACTAGCGGGAGGCCCGTACAATGAGCAGTTCTTC
TRBJ1-4 | NA | TRBV20-1 | 16 | NA | CSARDPEQGAIEKLFF | TGCAGTGCTAGAGATCCCGAGCAGGGCGCAATTGAAAAACTGTTTTTT
TRBJ1-2 | NA | TRBV4-3 | 12 | TRBD1 | CASSQRQGGPTF | TGCGCCAGCAGCCAACGACAGGGGGGACCCACCTTC
TRBJ1-2 | few | TRBV5-1 | 18 | NA | CASSWGSTNLDRYYGYTF | TGCGCCAGCAGCTGGGGATCCACCAACCTCGACAGATACTATGGCTACACCTTC
TRBJ2-7 | few | TRBV20-1 | 13 | NA | CSAREGMGTEQYF | TGCAGTGCTAGAGAGGGGATGGGGACCGAGCAGTACTTC
TRBJ2-1 | few | TRBV7-2 | 15 | TRBD1 | CASSFDRGPYNEQFF | TGTGCCAGCAGCTTCGACAGGGGGCCGTACAATGAGCAGTTCTTC
TRBJ1-5 | many | TRBV12-3/TRBV12-4 | 16 | TRBD1 | CASSFSQGALGQPQHF | TGTGCCAGCAGTTTTTCGCAGGGGGCATTGGGTCAGCCCCAGCATTTT
TRBJ2-6 | NA | TRBV6-5 | 15 | NA | CASSYSPSGANVLTF | TGTGCCAGCAGTTACTCCCCGTCTGGGGCCAACGTCCTGACTTTC
TRBJ2-3 | few | TRBV29-1 | 13 | TRBD1 | CSVGTGGTDTQYF | TGCAGCGTTGGGACAGGGGGCACAGATACGCAGTATTTT
TRBJ1-5 | many | TRBV7-7 | 17 | TRBD1 | CASSSPDRGDSNQPQHF | TGTGCTAGCAGCTCACCGGACAGGGGCGATAGCAATCAGCCCCAGCATTTT
TRBJ2-1 | few | TRBV18 | 16 | NA | CASSPRQLPPANEQFF | TGTGCCAGCTCACCAAGACAGTTACCACCGGCCAATGAGCAGTTCTTC
TRBJ2-3 | few | TRBV6-2/TRBV6-3 | 16 | TRBD2 | CASSYGLAGVADTQYF | TGTGCCAGCAGTTATGGTCTAGCGGGAGTAGCAGATACGCAGTATTTT
TRBJ2-3 | few | TRBV5-1 | 15 | NA | CASSPGALGEDTQYF | TGCGCCAGCAGCCCGGGGGCCCTCGGGGAAGATACGCAGTATTTT
TRBJ2-1 | NA | TRBV27 | 15 | TRBD1 | CASTILGQEGHEQFF | TGTGCCAGCACCATCCTGGGACAGGAAGGTCATGAGCAGTTCTTC
TRBJ2-4 | NA | TRBV11-1 | 14 | NA | CASSLGAAKNIQYF | TGTGCCAGCAGTCTAGGGGCAGCCAAAAACATTCAGTACTTC
TRBJ1-5 | many | TRBV28 | 12 | NA | CASSLSRQPQHF | TGTGCCAGCAGTTTGTCCAGGCAGCCCCAGCATTTT
TRBJ2-7 | NA | TRBV9 | 14 | NA | CASSVAWGPYEQYF | TGTGCCAGCAGCGTAGCGTGGGGTCCCTACGAGCAGTACTTC
TRBJ1-2 | few | TRBV5-1 | 15 | TRBD1 | CASSPRDRGPDGYTF | TGCGCCAGCAGCCCCCGGGACAGGGGGCCGGATGGCTACACCTTC
TRBJ2-3 | NA | TRBV7-9 | 16 | NA | CASASPSRGRTDTQYF | TGTGCCAGCGCCTCCCCCTCGAGGGGCCGCACAGATACGCAGTATTTT
TRBJ2-1 | NA | TRBV12-3/TRBV12-4 | 20 | NA | CASSLSWSGEAGPVIREQFF | TGTGCCAGCAGTTTGTCCTGGAGTGGTGAGGCAGGGCCGGTTATTCGCGAGCAGTTCTTC
TRBJ2-2 | many | TRBV4-3 | 17 | TRBD2 | CASSQVGGIANTGELFF | TGCGCCAGCAGCCAAGTGGGGGGGATCGCGAACACCGGGGAGCTGTTTTTT
TRBJ1-4 | NA | TRBV2 | 16 | TRBD1 | CASSRQGMFRGEKLFF | TGTGCCAGCAGCAGACAGGGTATGTTCCGCGGTGAAAAACTGTTTTTT
TRBJ2-1 | many | TRBV7-2 | 13 | NA | CASSLGHYNEQFF | TGCGCCAGCAGCTTGGGGCACTACAATGAGCAGTTCTTC
TRBJ2-1 | many | TRBV11-2 | 14 | NA | CASSLGITWDEQFF | TGTGCCAGCAGCTTAGGGATTACTTGGGATGAGCAGTTCTTC
TRBJ1-1 | many | TRBV10-3 | 14 | TRBD1 | CAISESGTGAKAFF | TGTGCCATCAGTGAGTCCGGGACAGGGGCTAAAGCTTTCTTT
TRBJ1-2 | NA | TRBV3-1 | 15 | NA | CASSQKGDRNYGYSF | TGTGCCAGCAGCCAAAAAGGGGACCGGAACTATGGCTACTCCTTC
TRBJ2-7 | many | TRBV2 | 11 | NA | CASSADSEQYF | TGTGCCAGCAGTGCAGACTCCGAGCAGTACTTC
TRBJ1-5 | NA | TRBV2 | 15 | TRBD1 | CASDPVRGPRQPQHF | TGTGCCAGCGATCCTGTCAGGGGGCCGCGTCAGCCCCAGCATTTT
TRBJ2-3 | NA | TRBV6-2/TRBV6-3 | 16 | TRBD2 | CASSYLLAGERDTQYF | TGTGCCAGCAGTTACCTTTTAGCGGGAGAAAGAGATACGCAGTATTTT
TRBJ2-7 | few | TRBV7-2 | 12 | NA | CASSSDLFRQYF | TGTGCCAGCAGCTCAGACCTGTTCCGGCAGTACTTC
TRBJ2-3 | few | TRBV18 | 16 | NA | CASSPGLAQNQNTQYF | TGTGCCAGCTCACCAGGTCTAGCGCAAAATCAGAATACGCAGTATTTT
TRBJ1-3 | few | TRBV6-1 | 15 | TRBD1 | CASRQDRVTGNTIYF | TGTGCCAGCAGGCAAGACAGGGTAACTGGAAACACCATATATTTT
TRBJ2-7 | many | TRBV20-1 | 12 | NA | CSAPDLSYEQYF | TGCAGTGCTCCGGACCTCTCCTACGAGCAGTACTTC
TRBJ2-3 | few | TRBV19 | 16 | TRBD1 | CASTAPGTGGTDTQYF | TGTGCCAGTACCGCCCCCGGGACAGGGGGCACAGATACGCAGTATTTT
TRBJ1-6 | few | TRBV12-3/TRBV12-4 | 13 | NA | CASSANVNSPLHF | TGTGCCAGCAGTGCGAACGTCAATTCACCCCTCCACTTT
TRBJ2-3 | NA | TRBV2 | 13 | NA | CASSDLGTDTQYF | TGTGCCAGCAGTGATTTGGGAACAGATACGCAGTATTTT
TRBJ1-5 | many | TRBV18 | 13 | TRBD1 | CASSQGQRQPQHF | TGTGCCAGCTCACAGGGACAGCGCCAGCCCCAGCATTTT
TRBJ1-4 | many | TRBV4-2 | 16 | NA | CASSQEIAVFNEKLFF | TGTGCCAGCAGCCAAGAGATTGCAGTCTTTAATGAAAAACTGTTTTTT
TRBJ1-1 | NA | TRBV7-9 | 13 | NA | CASTALIGTEAFF | TGTGCCAGCACCGCTCTGATAGGGACTGAAGCTTTCTTT
TRBJ1-1 | NA | TRBV4-1 | 15 | NA | CASSQGSQGWTEAFF | TGCGCCAGCAGCCAAGGTTCACAGGGATGGACTGAAGCTTTCTTT
TRBJ2-7 | few | TRBV10-3 | 15 | TRBD2 | CAISPGLAGGYEQYF | TGTGCCATCAGTCCGGGACTAGCGGGAGGCTACGAGCAGTACTTC
TRBJ2-1 | few | TRBV7-9 | 12 | NA | CASGMGYNEQFF | TGTGCCAGCGGTATGGGGTACAATGAGCAGTTCTTC
TRBJ1-1 | many | TRBV6-2/TRBV6-3 | 14 | NA | CASSYGGLNTEAFF | TGTGCCAGCAGTTACGGGGGCCTGAACACTGAAGCTTTCTTT
TRBJ2-1 | NA | TRBV7-2 | 16 | TRBD2 | CASSRTSGGVWNEQFF | TGTGCCAGCAGCCGGACTAGCGGGGGGGTATGGAATGAGCAGTTCTTC
TRBJ2-3 | NA | TRBV4-3 | 15 | TRBD2 | CASSLSGVPPDTQYF | TGCGCCAGCAGCCTTAGCGGGGTCCCGCCAGATACGCAGTATTTT
TRBJ2-1 | NA | TRBV28 | 15 | TRBD1 | CASRETGRRYNEQFF | TGTGCCAGCAGGGAGACAGGGAGAAGGTACAATGAGCAGTTCTTC
TRBJ2-1 | NA | TRBV24-1 | 15 | NA | CATSDSGVAYNEQFF | TGTGCCACCAGCGATAGTGGGGTAGCCTACAATGAGCAGTTCTTC
TRBJ1-5 | NA | TRBV28 | 13 | TRBD1 | CASTGTVYQPQHF | TGTGCCAGCACCGGGACAGTTTATCAGCCCCAGCATTTT